This T cell receptor (beta chain) stems from a study of shared clonotypes between healthy human individuals. From germline, CDR1 is DFQATT and CDR2 SNEGSKA (reference sequence). The trim removed 4 bases at V and 10 bases at J, leaving 5 bases unmatched. This CDR3 is 11 amino acids long. The data were produced by immunoSEQ multiplex PCR, yet TCRdb's version contains in-frame clones alone and is incomplete. Of 400,000 to 600,000 clones in the sample, 60% to 80% were seen once. The chain has TRBV20-1 and TRBJ1-1; 8 nucleotides align to TRBD1. The sequence came from a middle-aged woman in good health. Some clones in this sample may be carry-over from other donors' samples. The source material was PBMCs. Here the CDR3 DNA reads TGCAGTGCTAAGGACAGGGTCGGAGCTTTCTTT. It encodes CSAKDRVGAFF.